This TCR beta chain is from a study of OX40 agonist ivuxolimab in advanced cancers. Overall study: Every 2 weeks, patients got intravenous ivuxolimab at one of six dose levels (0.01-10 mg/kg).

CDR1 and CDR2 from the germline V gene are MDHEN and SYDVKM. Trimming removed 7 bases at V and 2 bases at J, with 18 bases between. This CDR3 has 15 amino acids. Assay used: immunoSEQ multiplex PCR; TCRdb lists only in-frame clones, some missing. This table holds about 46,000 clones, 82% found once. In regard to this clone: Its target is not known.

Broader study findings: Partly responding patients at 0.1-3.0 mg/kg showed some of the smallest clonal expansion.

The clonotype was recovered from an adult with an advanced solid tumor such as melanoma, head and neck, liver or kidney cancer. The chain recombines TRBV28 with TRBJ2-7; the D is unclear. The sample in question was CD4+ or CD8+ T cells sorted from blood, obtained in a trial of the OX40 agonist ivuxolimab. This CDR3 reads CASTTPKGITYEQYF. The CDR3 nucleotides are TGTGCCAGCACTACTCCCAAGGGAATCACCTACGAGCAGTACTTC.